This T cell receptor (beta chain) was obtained from a study of CXCR3-negative and CXCR3-positive naive CD8 T cells. Across the study: A total of roughly 140 million TRB reads was generated, with about 1.5 +/- 0.3 million per library.

The authors made the TRB cDNA libraries by 5' RACE using UMI labels. TCRdb reanalyzed the 5' RACE reads and collapses them to one entry per CDR3 protein, without DNA. The specimen's table records approximately 90,000 distinct CDR3 sequences. Study observations and caveats: Naive cells that were CXCR3-positive had more hydrophobic TRB CDR3s (compared with CXCR3-negative naive cells). Diversity ran similarly high across both naive subsets but far lower in memory CD8+ cells.

This CDR3 comprises 16 residues. Looked up from germline, CDR1 is MGHRA and CDR2 is YSYEKL. About this clonotype itself: Its specificity is not known.

V and J are TRBV4-1 and TRBJ1-1; TCRdb indicates TRBD1, and absent DNA this call remains unverified. Material for sequencing was naive CXCR3+ CD8+ T cells from blood. Subset: CD45RO-CCR7+CD27+CD95- naive CD8+ T cells expressing CXCR3 (TNR3+). This TCR was sampled from a human donor in good health. Some clones in this sample may be carry-over from other donors' samples. CDR3 residues: CASSHRPGTGDTEAFF.